Shown below are 9 T cell receptor beta chains from a single sample sequenced in a study of blood T cell repertoires in COVID-19. Method: immunoSEQ multiplex PCR; TCRdb's copy keeps in-frame clones and lacks some. The table has roughly 330,000 clones, approximately 89% seen once; the top ten hold about 5.7%. Sequencing was performed on PBMCs or T cells enriched from blood (not recorded which). Receptor source: a woman aged 25 to 39 who had recovered from COVID-19.

The V call is TRBV5-4, the J call TRBJ1-2; D is uncertain. The CDR3 is made up of 14 amino acids. Looked up from germline, CDR1 is SGHNT and CDR2 is YYREEE (reference sequence). V was cut by 4 bases and J by 5 bases, with 15 bases left in between. This CDR3 is CASSEGVALYGYTF. Here the CDR3 DNA reads TGTGCCAGCAGCGAAGGTGTAGCCCTATATGGCTACACCTTC.

This chain connects TRBV27 to TRBJ1-4; no clear D gene. CDR3 size: 14 residues. V lost 4 bases and J 0 bases, leaving 6 bases between the germline ends. Germline-derived CDR1 and CDR2 are MNHEY and SMNVEV (reference sequence). The CDR3 region is CASSSVSTNEKLFF. The DNA for the CDR3 is TGTGCCAGCAGTTCAGTGTCAACTAATGAAAAACTGTTTTTT.

The rearrangement joins TRBV9 to TRBJ2-3; the D gene is possibly TRBD1 (6 bases). The CDR3 covers 17 residues. Trimming took 3 bases from V and 1 from J, leaving 18 bases between them. Germline V lookup: CDR1 SGDLS, CDR2 YYNGEE. CDR3 amino acids: CASSGLPARGRTDTQYF. The CDR3, as DNA: TGTGCCAGCAGCGGTCTCCCGGCCAGGGGACGCACAGATACGCAGTATTTT.

CDR3 protein: CASSRIPLGGNQPQHF. The DNA for the CDR3 is TGTGCCAGCAGCCGGATACCCCTCGGGGGCAATCAGCCCCAGCATTTT. This chain links TRBV7-2 with TRBJ1-5; no clear D gene. Looked up from germline, CDR1 is SGHTA and CDR2 is FQGNSA. Trimming stripped 5 bases from V and 2 bases from J, with 16 bases between. The CDR3 contains 16 residues.

CDR3 sequence (DNA): TGTGCCAGAAGCTTGGTAGCAGAGGTCACTAACTATGGCTACACCTTC. Amino acids: CARSLVAEVTNYGYTF. V is TRBV5-3 and J is TRBJ1-2; D not certain. TRBV5-3 is filed as an ORF, its function uncertain. This CDR3 is 16 amino acids long. V lost 0 bases and J lost 0, with 12 bases in between.

The chain combines TRBV4-3 with TRBJ1-5; the D gene is possibly TRBD1 (5 bases). This CDR3 has 15 residues. The germline CDR1 and CDR2 sequences are LGHNA and YSLEER. Trimming removed 1 base from V and 6 bases from J, with 13 bases in between. CDR3 region: CASSQGVGGTQPQHF. CDR3 in DNA: TGCGCCAGCAGCCAAGGGGTGGGGGGTACTCAGCCCCAGCATTTT.

The rearrangement links TRBV30 to TRBJ1-1, with 7 nucleotides matching TRBD1. Trimming removed 5 bases from V and 3 bases from J; junction bases left unmatched: 3. Germline V gives CDR1 GTSNPN, CDR2 SVGIG (reference sequence). This CDR3 is 12 amino acids long. The CDR3 sequence: CAWGRGYTEAFF. The CDR3 bases are TGTGCCTGGGGCAGGGGGTACACTGAAGCTTTCTTT. Variable domain in full (rest from reference TRBV30 and TRBJ1-1): SQTIHQWPATLVQPVGSPLSLECTVEGTSNPNLYWYRQAAGRGLQLLFYSVGIGQISSEVPQNLSASRPQDRQFILSSKKLLLSDSGFYLCAWGRGYTEAFFGQGTRLTVV.

The V call is TRBV7-9, the J call TRBJ1-4, with D possibly TRBD1 on 6 matching bases. Trimming cost V 1 base and J 8 bases, with 11 bases left between them. The CDR3 is 14 amino acids. Germline CDR1 and CDR2: SEHNR and FQNEAQ (reference sequence). The CDR3 sequence is CASSLDREHEKLFF. CDR3 coding DNA: TGTGCCAGCAGCTTAGACAGGGAACACGAAAAACTGTTTTTT.

In regard to this clone: Other DNA sequences in the sample encode the same CDR3. The CDR3 is CASSPGTGTYEQYF. The CDR3 DNA sequence: TGCGCCAGCAGCCCCGGGACAGGGACCTACGAGCAGTACTTC. The rearrangement uses TRBV5-1 and TRBJ2-7, with 9 bases identical to TRBD1. The CDR3 totals 14 residues. Per the germline V gene, CDR1 is SGHRS and CDR2 is YFSETQ. V lost 4 bases to trimming and J lost 2 bases; unmatched junction nucleotides: 4.